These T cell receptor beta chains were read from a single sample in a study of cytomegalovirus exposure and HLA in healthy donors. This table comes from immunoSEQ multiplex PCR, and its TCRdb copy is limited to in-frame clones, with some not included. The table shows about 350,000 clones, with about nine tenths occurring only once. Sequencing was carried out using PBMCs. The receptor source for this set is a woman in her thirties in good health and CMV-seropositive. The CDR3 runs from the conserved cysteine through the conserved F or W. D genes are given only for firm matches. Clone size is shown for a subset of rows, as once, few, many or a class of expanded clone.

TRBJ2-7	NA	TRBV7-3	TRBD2	TGTGCCAGCAGCTTAAGATTTAGGGGACTAACCTACGAGCAGTACTTC	CASSLRFRGLTYEQYF
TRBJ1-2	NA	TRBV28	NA	TGTGCCAGCAGTGCCCGGGCGACCTATGGCTACACCTTC	CASSARATYGYTF
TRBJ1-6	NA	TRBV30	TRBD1	TGTGCCTGGAGTCGGGGGAGACAGGGGAATTCACCCCTCCACTTT	CAWSRGRQGNSPLHF
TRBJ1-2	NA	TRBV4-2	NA	TGTGCCAGCAGCCAAGACCCGGGGGGCAGGGGAGGCGGCTACACCTTC	CASSQDPGGRGGGYTF
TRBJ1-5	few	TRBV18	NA	TGTGCCAGCTCCCCCGACAGTTCCAATCAGCCCCAGCATTTT	CASSPDSSNQPQHF
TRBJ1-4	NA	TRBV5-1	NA	TGCGCCAGCAGCTTGGAGCCCCCACGGGAAAAACTGTTTTTT	CASSLEPPREKLFF
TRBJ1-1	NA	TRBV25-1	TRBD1	TGTGCCAGCAGTGAGCAGGGGGCCACTGAAGCTTTCTTT	CASSEQGATEAFF
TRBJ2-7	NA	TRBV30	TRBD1	TGTGCCTGGAGGGGACAGGGCGAGCAGTACTTC	CAWRGQGEQYF
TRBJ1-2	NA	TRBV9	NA	TGTGCCAGCAGCGTCAAATCGACCGCCAACTATGGCTACACCTTC	CASSVKSTANYGYTF
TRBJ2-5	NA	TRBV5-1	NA	TGCGCCAGCAGCCCCGTAGTCCAAGAGACCCAGTACTTC	CASSPVVQETQYF
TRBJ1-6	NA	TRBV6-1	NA	TGTGCCAGCAGTGAATTTGCGGGTTGGGATAATTCACCCCTCCACTTT	CASSEFAGWDNSPLHF
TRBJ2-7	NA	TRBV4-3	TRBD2	TGCGCCAGCAGCCAGGCTGGACTAGGTGACTACGAGCAGTACTTC	CASSQAGLGDYEQYF
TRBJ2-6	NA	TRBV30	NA	TGTGCCTGGAGAAACTCCAGGGACTCTGGGGCCAACGTCCTGACTTTC	CAWRNSRDSGANVLTF
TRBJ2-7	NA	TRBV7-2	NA	TGTGCCAGCAGCCCAGGGAACACCTACGAGCAGTACTTC	CASSPGNTYEQYF
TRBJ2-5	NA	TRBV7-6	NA	TGTGCCAGCAGCTTACAAGGGGGGGGAGAGACCCAGTACTTC	CASSLQGGGETQYF
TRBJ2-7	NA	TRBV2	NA	TGTGCCAGCAGTGAATCGGGGGACCCAGTGCGGTCCGAGCAGTACTTC	CASSESGDPVRSEQYF
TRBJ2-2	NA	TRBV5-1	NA	TGCGCCAGCAGCCCATGGATCGGGAGTCGTTGGAGAGTGTCCGGGGAGCTGTTTTTT	CASSPWIGSRWRVSGELFF
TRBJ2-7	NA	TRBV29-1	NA	TGCAGCGTTGTGGGGGACTCCTACGAGCAGTACTTC	CSVVGDSYEQYF
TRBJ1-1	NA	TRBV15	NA	TGTGCCACCAGCAGAGGGGGTGAAGCTTTCTTT	CATSRGGEAFF
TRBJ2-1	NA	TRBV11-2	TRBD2	TGTGCCAGCAGCTCCACGACTAGCTCACGATACAATGAGCAGTTCTTC	CASSSTTSSRYNEQFF
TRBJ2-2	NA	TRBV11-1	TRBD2	TGTGCCAGCAGCGCCCTAGCGGGACCCTCCGGGGAGCTGTTTTTT	CASSALAGPSGELFF
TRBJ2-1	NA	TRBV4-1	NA	TGCGCCAGCAGCCAAATCCTGCTAGCTAATGAGCAGTTCTTC	CASSQILLANEQFF
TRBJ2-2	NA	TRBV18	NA	TGTGCCAGCTCACCTCTGCCGGGTTCGGACACCGGGGAGCTGTTTTTT	CASSPLPGSDTGELFF
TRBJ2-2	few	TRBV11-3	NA	TGTGCCAGCCAATGGGATATCACCGGGGAGCTGTTTTTT	CASQWDITGELFF
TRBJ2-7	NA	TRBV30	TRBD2	TGTGCCTGCCACCCCGGGACTAGCCTCTACGAGCAGTACTTC	CACHPGTSLYEQYF
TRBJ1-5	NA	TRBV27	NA	TGTGCCAGCAGTTTATCGAGAACGCAGCCCCAGCATTTT	CASSLSRTQPQHF
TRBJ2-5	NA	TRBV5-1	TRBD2	TGCGCCAGCAGCTTGGCGACTAGCGGGGGGACAGAGACCCAGTACTTC	CASSLATSGGTETQYF
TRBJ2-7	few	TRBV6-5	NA	TGTGCCAGCAGTTACGGGCAATCCTACGAGCAGTACTTC	CASSYGQSYEQYF
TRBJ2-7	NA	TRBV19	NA	TGTGCCAGTGGGGATATCTACGAGCAGTACTTC	CASGDIYEQYF
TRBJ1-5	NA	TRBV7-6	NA	TGTGCCAGCAGCTTAGGAGTGGGCAATCAGCCCCAGCATTTT	CASSLGVGNQPQHF
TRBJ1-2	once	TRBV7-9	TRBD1	TGTGCCAGCAGGGACGACAGGGGGCTCCTATATGGCTACACCTTC	CASRDDRGLLYGYTF
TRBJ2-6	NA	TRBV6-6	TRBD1	TGTGCCAGCCGGGACAGCCCCCTCTCTGGGGCCAACGTCCTGACTTTC	CASRDSPLSGANVLTF
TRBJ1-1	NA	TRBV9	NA	TGTGCCAGCAGCGACTCCTTGAACACTGAAGCTTTCTTT	CASSDSLNTEAFF
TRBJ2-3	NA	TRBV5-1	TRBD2	TGCGCCAGCTCTTCCTCAAGCGGGGGTAGCACAGATACGCAGTATTTT	CASSSSSGGSTDTQYF
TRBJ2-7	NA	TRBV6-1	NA	TGTGCCAGCAAATTAAGCTACGAGCAGTACTTC	CASKLSYEQYF
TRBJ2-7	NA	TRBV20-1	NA	TGCAGTGCTAGAATCGGGGACGAGCAGTACTTC	CSARIGDEQYF
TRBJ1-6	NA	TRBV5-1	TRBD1	TGCGCCAGCAGCTTGGAGACAGGGAAAAATTCACCCCTCCACTTT	CASSLETGKNSPLHF
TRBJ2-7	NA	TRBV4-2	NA	TGTGCCAGCAGCCAAGATCCCTCCGAGCAGTACTTC	CASSQDPSEQYF
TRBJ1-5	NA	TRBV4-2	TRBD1	TGTGCCAGCAGCCAAGATTGGGCAGGGGGTCAGCCCCAGCATTTT	CASSQDWAGGQPQHF
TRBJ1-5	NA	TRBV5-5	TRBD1	TGTGCCAGCAGCTTGGAAAGGGGGCATGGTCAGCCCCAGCATTTT	CASSLERGHGQPQHF
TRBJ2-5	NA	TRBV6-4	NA	TGTGCCAGCAGTGACCCGCCGGGCCCCCTCTGGTACTTC	CASSDPPGPLWYF
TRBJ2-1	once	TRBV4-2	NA	TGTGCCAGCAGTCTCGACGGCAATGAGCAGTTCTTC	CASSLDGNEQFF
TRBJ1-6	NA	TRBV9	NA	TGTGCCAGCAGCGTAGCTACCGTGGGGGCTTATTCACCCCTCCACTTT	CASSVATVGAYSPLHF